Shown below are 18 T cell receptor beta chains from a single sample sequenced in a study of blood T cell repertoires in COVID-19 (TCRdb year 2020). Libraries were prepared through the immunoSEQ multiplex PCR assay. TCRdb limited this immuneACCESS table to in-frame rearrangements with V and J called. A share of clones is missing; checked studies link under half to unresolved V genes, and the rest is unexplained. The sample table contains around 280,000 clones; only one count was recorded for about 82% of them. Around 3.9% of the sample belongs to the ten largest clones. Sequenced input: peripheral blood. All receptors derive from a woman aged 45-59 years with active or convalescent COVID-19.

The CDR3 nucleotides are TGTGCCAGCAGTTTAGCGGGAGGGCCGTATAGTGAGCAGTTCTTC. It translates to CASSLAGGPYSEQFF. V usage is TRBV27 and J usage is TRBJ2-1; 9 bases line up with TRBD2. The CDR3 has 15 amino acids. Trimming took 2 bases from V and 9 from J; bases not matched to a gene: 8. Per germline, CDR1 MNHEY and CDR2 SMNVEV (reference sequence).

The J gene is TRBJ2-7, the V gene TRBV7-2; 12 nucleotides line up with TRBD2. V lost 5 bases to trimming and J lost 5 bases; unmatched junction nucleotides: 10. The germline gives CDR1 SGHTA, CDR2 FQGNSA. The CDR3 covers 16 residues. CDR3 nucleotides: TGTGCCAGCAGCCCTCGGCGACTAGCGGGAGTAAACGAGCAGTACTTC. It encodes CASSPRRLAGVNEQYF.

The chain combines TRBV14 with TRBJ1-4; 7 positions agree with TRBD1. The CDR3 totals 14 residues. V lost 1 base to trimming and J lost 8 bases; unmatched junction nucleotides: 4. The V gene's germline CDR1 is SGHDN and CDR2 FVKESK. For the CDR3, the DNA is TGTGCCAGCAGCCAAGTAGGGGGCGGCGAAAAACTGTTTTTT. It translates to CASSQVGGGEKLFF.

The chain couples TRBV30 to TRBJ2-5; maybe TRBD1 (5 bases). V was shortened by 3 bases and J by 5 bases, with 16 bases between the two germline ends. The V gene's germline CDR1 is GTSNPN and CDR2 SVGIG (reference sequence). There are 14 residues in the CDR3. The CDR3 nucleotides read TGTGCCTGGAGGTACTCGGACATCCAGGAGACCCAGTACTTC. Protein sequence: CAWRYSDIQETQYF.

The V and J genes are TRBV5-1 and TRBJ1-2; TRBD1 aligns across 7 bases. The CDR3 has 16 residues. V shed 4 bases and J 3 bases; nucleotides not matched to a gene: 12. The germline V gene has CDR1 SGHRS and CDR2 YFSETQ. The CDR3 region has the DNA TGCGCCAGCAGCCTCAGAAACAGGGGAGGAGACTATGGCTACACCTTC. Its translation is CASSLRNRGGDYGYTF.

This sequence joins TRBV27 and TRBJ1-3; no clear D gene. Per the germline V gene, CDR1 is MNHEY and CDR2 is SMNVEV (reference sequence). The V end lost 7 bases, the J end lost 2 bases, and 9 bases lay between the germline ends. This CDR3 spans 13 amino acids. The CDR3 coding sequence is TGTGCCAGCAATCCCCGGGCTGGAAACACCATATATTTT. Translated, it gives CASNPRAGNTIYF.

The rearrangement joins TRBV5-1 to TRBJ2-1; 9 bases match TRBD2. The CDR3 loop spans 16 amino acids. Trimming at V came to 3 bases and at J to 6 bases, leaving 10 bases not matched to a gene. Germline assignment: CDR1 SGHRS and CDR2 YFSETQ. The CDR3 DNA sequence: TGCGCCAGCAGCTATCTATTTAGCGGGAGCGTCAATGAGCAGTTCTTC. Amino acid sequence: CASSYLFSGSVNEQFF.

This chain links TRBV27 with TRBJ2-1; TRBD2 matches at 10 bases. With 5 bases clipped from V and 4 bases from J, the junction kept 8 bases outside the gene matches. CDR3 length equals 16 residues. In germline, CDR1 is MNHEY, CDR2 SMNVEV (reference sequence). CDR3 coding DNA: TGTGCCAGCAGTGAGCGGACTAGCGGACTTTACAATGAGCAGTTCTTC. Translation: CASSERTSGLYNEQFF.

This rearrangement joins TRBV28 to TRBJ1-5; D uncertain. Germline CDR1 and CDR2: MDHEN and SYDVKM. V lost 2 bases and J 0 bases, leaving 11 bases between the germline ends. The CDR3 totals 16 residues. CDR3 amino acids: CASSLRLAVSNQPQHF. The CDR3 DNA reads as TGTGCCAGCAGTTTAAGATTGGCGGTTAGCAATCAGCCCCAGCATTTT.

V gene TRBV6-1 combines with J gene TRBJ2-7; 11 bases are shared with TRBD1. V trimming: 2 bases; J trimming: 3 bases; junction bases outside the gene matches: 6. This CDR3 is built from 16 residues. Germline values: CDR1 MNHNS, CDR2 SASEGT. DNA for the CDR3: TGTGCCAGCAGTGAATGGACAGGGGGCGATCTCTACGAGCAGTACTTC. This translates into CASSEWTGGDLYEQYF.

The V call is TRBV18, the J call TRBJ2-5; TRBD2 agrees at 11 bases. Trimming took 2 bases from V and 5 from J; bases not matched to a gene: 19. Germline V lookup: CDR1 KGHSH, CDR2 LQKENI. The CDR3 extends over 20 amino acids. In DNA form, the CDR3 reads TGTGCCAGCTCACCAGACCGAACTTCCCTGACTAGCGGGATGGATGAGACCCAGTACTTC. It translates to CASSPDRTSLTSGMDETQYF. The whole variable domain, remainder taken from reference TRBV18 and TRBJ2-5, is NAGVMQNPRHLVRRRGQEARLRCSPMKGHSHVYWYRQLPEEGLKFMVYLQKENIIDESGMPKERFSAEFPKEGPSILRIQQVVRGDSAAYFCASSPDRTSLTSGMDETQYFGPGTRLLVL.

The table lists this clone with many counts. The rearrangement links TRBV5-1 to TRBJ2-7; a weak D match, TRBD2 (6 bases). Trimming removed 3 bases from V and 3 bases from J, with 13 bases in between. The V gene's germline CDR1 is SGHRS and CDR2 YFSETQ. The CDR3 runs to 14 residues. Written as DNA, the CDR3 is TGCGCCAGCAGCTATACTAGCCTTATCTACGAGCAGTACTTC. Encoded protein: CASSYTSLIYEQYF.

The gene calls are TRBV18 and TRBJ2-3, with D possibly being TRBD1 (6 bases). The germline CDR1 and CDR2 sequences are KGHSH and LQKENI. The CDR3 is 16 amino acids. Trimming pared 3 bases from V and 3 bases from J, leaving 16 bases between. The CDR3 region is CASSPGSFRGTDTQYF. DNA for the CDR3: TGTGCCAGCTCACCGGGATCTTTCAGGGGAACAGATACGCAGTATTTT.

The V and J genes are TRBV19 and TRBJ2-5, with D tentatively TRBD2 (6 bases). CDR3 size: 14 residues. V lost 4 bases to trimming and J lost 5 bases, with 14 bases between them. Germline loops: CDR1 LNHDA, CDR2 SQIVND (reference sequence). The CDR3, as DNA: TGTGCCAGTAGTACGGGGGACCGGAGCGAGACCCAGTACTTC. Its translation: CASSTGDRSETQYF.

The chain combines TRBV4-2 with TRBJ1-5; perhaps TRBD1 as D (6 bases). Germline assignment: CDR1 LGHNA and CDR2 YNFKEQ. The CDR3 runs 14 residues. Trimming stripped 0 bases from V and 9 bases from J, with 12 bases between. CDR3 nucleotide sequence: TGTGCCAGCAGCCAAGATGGGGGGGGCCGGCCCCAGCATTTT. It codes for CASSQDGGGRPQHF.

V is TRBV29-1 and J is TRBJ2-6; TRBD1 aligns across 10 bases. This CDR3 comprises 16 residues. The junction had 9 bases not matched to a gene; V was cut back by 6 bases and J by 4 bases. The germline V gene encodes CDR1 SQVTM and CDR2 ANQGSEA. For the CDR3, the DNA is TGCAGCGTCGCCGGGACAGGGGTCACAGGGGCCAACGTCCTGACTTTC. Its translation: CSVAGTGVTGANVLTF.

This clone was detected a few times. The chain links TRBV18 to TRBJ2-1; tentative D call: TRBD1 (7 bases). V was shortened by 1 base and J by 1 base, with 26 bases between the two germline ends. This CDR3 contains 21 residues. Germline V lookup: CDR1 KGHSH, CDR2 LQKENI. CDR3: CASSPLRFSGTAGGSYNEQFF. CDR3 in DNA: TGTGCCAGCTCACCACTGCGGTTTAGCGGTACTGCAGGGGGTTCCTACAATGAGCAGTTCTTC. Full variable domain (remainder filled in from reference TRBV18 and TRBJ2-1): NAGVMQNPRHLVRRRGQEARLRCSPMKGHSHVYWYRQLPEEGLKFMVYLQKENIIDESGMPKERFSAEFPKEGPSILRIQQVVRGDSAAYFCASSPLRFSGTAGGSYNEQFFGPGTRLTVL.

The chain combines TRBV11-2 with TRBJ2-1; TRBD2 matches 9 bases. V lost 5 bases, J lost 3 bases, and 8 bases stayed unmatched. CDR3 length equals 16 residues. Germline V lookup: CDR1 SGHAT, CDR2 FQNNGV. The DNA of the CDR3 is TGTGCCAGCAGCCCATTAGCGGGAGTGATCTACAATGAGCAGTTCTTC. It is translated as CASSPLAGVIYNEQFF. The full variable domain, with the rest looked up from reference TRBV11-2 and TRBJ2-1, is EAGVAQSPRYKIIEKRQSVAFWCNPISGHATLYWYQQILGQGPKLLIQFQNNGVVDDSQLPKDRFSAERLKGVDSTLKIQPAKLEDSAVYLCASSPLAGVIYNEQFFGPGTRLTVL.